Presented here are 20 T cell receptor beta chains from one specimen sequenced in a study of shared clonotypes between healthy human individuals. Generated by immunoSEQ multiplex PCR, the TCRdb table keeps only in-frame clones and is missing some. The table lists around 1.9 million clones, about 93% of them singletons, with more than 1.5% in the top ten. The naive CD8 fraction comprised CD45RO-negative cells positively selected for CCR7 and excluded terminally differentiated effector memory CD45RA+ cells. The sample comprised naive CD8+ T cells from PBMCs. The receptors stem from a man aged 18 to 29 in good health. Some clones in this sample may be carry-over from other donors' samples.

The gene calls are TRBV9 and TRBJ1-1; a weak D match, TRBD1 (5 bases). Trimming pared 4 bases from V and 4 bases from J, leaving 17 bases between. Looked up from germline, CDR1 is SGDLS and CDR2 is YYNGEE. This CDR3 comprises 15 residues. CDR3 nucleotides: TGTGCCAGCAGCCCTACAGGAGCCCCGGGCACTGAAGCTTTCTTT. Protein: CASSPTGAPGTEAFF.

The chain uses TRBV28 and TRBJ1-2; no firm D call. CDR1 is MDHEN, CDR2 SYDVKM, per germline. This CDR3 spans 11 amino acids. Trimming removed 6 bases at V and 4 bases at J, with 6 bases between. CDR3 in amino acids: CASSQSYGYTF. CDR3 sequence (DNA): TGTGCCAGCAGCCAAAGCTATGGCTACACCTTC.

The rearrangement uses TRBV5-6 and TRBJ1-1, with D perhaps TRBD1 (6 bases). Trimming shortened V by 4 bases and J by 7 bases, and 20 bases separated the two germline ends. Germline assignment: CDR1 SGHDT and CDR2 YYEEEE. This CDR3 is 15 amino acids long. CDR3 DNA: TGTGCCAGCAGCAAAGGAGAAACAGGGATGCTTGAAGCTTTCTTT. Its translation: CASSKGETGMLEAFF.

CDR3 region: CASSQAPGGATGELFF. The CDR3 coding sequence is TGTGCCAGCAGCCAGGCCCCTGGGGGAGCGACCGGGGAGCTGTTTTTT. The rearrangement joins TRBV4-2 to TRBJ2-2; possibly TRBD1 or TRBD2 for D (5 bases each). Trimming stripped 3 bases from V and 5 bases from J, with 16 bases between. Germline-derived CDR1 and CDR2 are LGHNA and YNFKEQ. CDR3 size: 16 residues.

V and J are TRBV27 and TRBJ2-7; 8 bases agree with TRBD2. The CDR3 runs to 14 residues. Looked up from germline, CDR1 is MNHEY and CDR2 is SMNVEV (reference sequence). V shed 5 bases and J 3 bases; nucleotides not matched to a gene: 6. DNA of the CDR3: TGTGCCAGCAGTGTCGGGACTAGTGACTACGAGCAGTACTTC. Protein sequence: CASSVGTSDYEQYF.

V usage is TRBV28 and J usage is TRBJ1-5; weak D call: TRBD1 (6 bases). Germline CDR1 MDHEN, CDR2 SYDVKM. The CDR3 is 19 amino acids. V gave up 2 bases and J gave up 2 bases, with 22 bases separating them. CDR3 sequence reads: CASSLRRDTIRLGNQPQHF. Here the CDR3 DNA reads TGTGCCAGCAGTTTAAGGCGGGACACTATCCGTTTAGGCAATCAGCCCCAGCATTTT.

CDR3 coding DNA: TGTGCCAGCAGCGCGGGAGATGGCTACACCTTC. Its translation: CASSAGDGYTF. The V and J genes are TRBV13 and TRBJ1-2; D is unresolved. V was clipped by 5 bases and J by 6 bases, with 7 bases between them. There are 11 residues in the CDR3. The V gene's germline CDR1 is PRHDT and CDR2 FYEKMQ (reference sequence).

The chain uses TRBV5-6 and TRBJ1-5, with TRBD1 identical over 7 bases. Germline CDR1 is SGHDT and CDR2 is YYEEEE. The ends lost 1 base at V and 2 bases at J; junction bases unmatched: 9. The CDR3 contains 17 residues. The CDR3: CASSLSLGGAGNQPQHF. Written as DNA, the CDR3 is TGTGCCAGCAGCTTGTCGTTAGGGGGCGCGGGCAATCAGCCCCAGCATTTT.

The gene calls are TRBV10-3 and TRBJ2-2; 7 bases line up with TRBD2. Germline lookup yields CDR1 ENHRY and CDR2 SYGVKD. J gave up 3 bases and V 6 bases, and 10 bases lay outside the gene matches. The CDR3 has 16 residues. CDR3 sequence (DNA): TGTGCCATCAGGCCCCGGGCTAGCGGAGACACCGGGGAGCTGTTTTTT. This translates into CAIRPRASGDTGELFF.

The chain links TRBV5-1 to TRBJ2-1; TRBD2 matches 8 bases. Germline lookup yields CDR1 SGHRS and CDR2 YFSETQ. With V trimmed by 6 bases and J by 4 bases, 6 bases remained unmatched. The CDR3 consists of 14 residues. The CDR3 region is CASKASGLYNEQFF. The CDR3 DNA reads TGCGCCAGCAAGGCTAGCGGGTTATACAATGAGCAGTTCTTC.

The table lists this clone with a few counts. Other DNA sequences in the sample encode the same CDR3. V is TRBV28 and J is TRBJ2-2, with D possibly being TRBD2 (5 bases). The CDR3 has 14 amino acids. Germline V CDR1 and CDR2: MDHEN, SYDVKM. Trimming removed 1 base at V and 3 bases at J, with 6 bases between. CDR3 in amino acids: CASSLSGDTGELFF. CDR3 nucleotide sequence: TGTGCCAGCAGTTTATCCGGGGACACCGGGGAGCTGTTTTTT. The whole variable domain, remainder taken from reference TRBV28 and TRBJ2-2, is DVKVTQSSRYLVKRTGEKVFLECVQDMDHENMFWYRQDPGLGLRLIYFSYDVKMKEKGDIPEGYSVSREKKERFSLILESASTNQTSMYLCASSLSGDTGELFFGEGSRLTVL.

The rearrangement links TRBV11-1 to TRBJ1-2, with TRBD1 matching over 7 bases. The CDR3 is 13 residues long. Looked up from germline, CDR1 is SGHAT and CDR2 is FQDESV (reference sequence). The trim removed 3 bases at V and 6 bases at J, leaving 4 bases unmatched. The CDR3 sequence: CASSFVTGNGYTF. In DNA, the CDR3 is TGTGCCAGCAGCTTTGTGACAGGGAATGGCTACACCTTC.

This clone was seen just once. This CDR3 reads CASSVRDRSYEQYF. The CDR3 nucleotides are TGTGCCAGCAGCGTCCGGGACAGATCCTACGAGCAGTACTTC. The chain combines TRBV7-8 with TRBJ2-7, with 7 bases matching TRBD1. The CDR3 runs to 14 residues. J gave up 1 base and V 5 bases, and 5 bases lay outside the gene matches. Germline CDR1 and CDR2: SGHVS and FQNEAQ.

The V and J genes are TRBV9 and TRBJ2-5; 11 nucleotides match TRBD2. There are 16 residues in the CDR3. With 4 bases clipped from V and 1 base from J, the junction kept 6 bases outside the gene matches. Germline V gene lookup returns CDR1 SGDLS and CDR2 YYNGEE. The CDR3 protein is CASSPGTSGIQETQYF. The CDR3 DNA is TGTGCCAGCAGCCCTGGGACTAGCGGAATCCAAGAGACCCAGTACTTC.

This chain connects TRBV15 to TRBJ2-1; no definite D call. V lost 4 bases and J 6 bases, leaving 13 bases between the germline ends. This CDR3 region has 14 residues. Germline V gene lookup returns CDR1 LNHNV and CDR2 YYDKDF (reference sequence). The DNA for the CDR3 is TGTGCCACCAGCATTAGGGTCACTGGCAATGAGCAGTTCTTC. Its translation: CATSIRVTGNEQFF. The full variable domain, completed using reference TRBV15 and TRBJ2-1, is DAMVIQNPRYQVTQFGKPVTLSCSQTLNHNVMYWYQQKSSQAPKLLFHYYDKDFNNEADTPDNFQSRRPNTSFCFLDIRSPGLGDTAMYLCATSIRVTGNEQFFGPGTRLTVL.

The V call is TRBV5-1, the J call TRBJ2-3; possibly TRBD2 for D (6 bases). Trimming removed 1 base at V and 4 bases at J, with 10 bases between. There are 14 residues in the CDR3. The germline V gene has CDR1 SGHRS and CDR2 YFSETQ. CDR3 coding DNA: TGCGCCAGCAGCTTGCCGGGGGAGTCAGATACGCAGTATTTT. This sequence encodes CASSLPGESDTQYF.

The J gene is TRBJ2-3, the V gene TRBV13; TRBD1 or TRBD2 may be the D gene (5 bases each). The germline CDR1 and CDR2 sequences are PRHDT and FYEKMQ (reference sequence). The CDR3 runs 17 residues. Trimming left V 5 bases short and J 6 bases short, with 24 bases between. The CDR3 coding sequence is TGTGCCAGCAGCGGACTTGGGACGATGGAACCTCGGGATACGCAGTATTTT. Encoded protein: CASSGLGTMEPRDTQYF. Full variable domain (rest looked up from reference TRBV13 and TRBJ2-3): AAGVIQSPRHLIKEKRETATLKCYPIPRHDTVYWYQQGPGQDPQFLISFYEKMQSDKGSIPDRFSAQQFSDYHSELNMSSLELGDSALYFCASSGLGTMEPRDTQYFGPGTRLTVL.

CDR3 sequence reads: CASSYSQMNTEAFF. The CDR3 region has the DNA TGTGCCAGCAGTTACTCCCAGATGAACACTGAAGCTTTCTTT. The rearrangement links TRBV6-5 to TRBJ1-1; D unclear. V gave up 0 bases and J gave up 0 bases, with 5 bases separating them. CDR3 length equals 14 residues. Looked up from germline, CDR1 is MNHEY and CDR2 is SVGAGI.

This rearrangement joins TRBV2 to TRBJ2-5; TRBD1 agrees at 7 bases. Trimming at V came to 5 bases and at J to 2 bases, leaving 11 bases not matched to a gene. There are 16 residues in the CDR3. Germline CDR1 is SNHLY and CDR2 is FYNNEI. The CDR3 DNA follows: TGTGCCAGCAGTCCTAGGGGGCAGGTTATACAAGAGACCCAGTACTTC. Its translation is CASSPRGQVIQETQYF.

This clone appeared once. The CDR3, as DNA: TGCGCCAGCAGCTTGGAATGGGGGGGCGCCTACTATGGCTACACCTTC. Its protein product is CASSLEWGGAYYGYTF. The chain carries TRBV5-1 and TRBJ1-2; a weak D match, TRBD1 (6 bases). The V gene's germline CDR1 is SGHRS and CDR2 YFSETQ. The V end lost 0 bases, the J end lost 3 bases, and 15 bases lay between the germline ends. The CDR3 sequence is 16 residues long.